The present T cell receptor beta chain was sequenced within a study of T cells in Graves' hyperthyroidism and ophthalmopathy (dated by TCRdb to 2018 to 2020). Broadly, across the study: Peripheral blood samples were taken at initial diagnosis, before any treatment was given. To identify TCR V-J signatures that set the groups apart, the researchers used a discovery cohort of 100 patients, made up of some 41 with Graves' ophthalmopathy and 55 to 65 with stable Graves' hyperthyroidism. Once sampling was done, hyperthyroidism patients were given methimazole at a starting dose of 30 mg daily, whereas ophthalmopathy patients were given high-dose intravenous methylprednisolone. The paper reports TCR Vbeta CDR3 sequencing of roughly 140 peripheral blood samples: some 41 ophthalmopathy, under 80 hyperthyroidism and approximately 17 progressor patients. For training and testing, the 100 or so patients in the discovery cohort were randomly divided in a 7:3 ratio. Thyroid tissue and blood T-cell repertoires from six Graves' hyperthyroidism patients were also compared in the study. Whether ophthalmopathy could be predicted prospectively was tested in an independent validation cohort made up of some 20 hyperthyroidism patients plus 17 patients who later progressed to ophthalmopathy.

V gives up 4 bases and J gives up 6 bases, and the segment between their germline ends measures 14 bases. Inclusive of the bounding cysteine and phenylalanine, the CDR3 is 13 residues long. Kept here is only the CDR3 DNA, which spans 39 bases and is read in frame from base 1. From the germline V gene, CDR1 is SGDLS and CDR2 is YYNGEE. The paper as a whole reports these results and caveats: No statistical method was used to set the sample size in advance, and investigators knew the group allocation. Most expanded thyroid clonotypes (frequency above 0.001) were also found in blood, which suggests that blood repertoires may mirror thyroid immune responses. Ophthalmopathy was separated from stable hyperthyroidism by a 13 V-J signature model, with over 85% sensitivity and roughly 81% specificity obtained in cross-validation and 80%/75% obtained in testing. In validation, progression to ophthalmopathy was predicted by the model with around 70% sensitivity and 72% to 80% specificity, a median of approximately 6.5 months before onset.

Points on this clonotype: There is no known antigen for this receptor. No base-level quality is on record; no much larger clone is a single base apart.

TCR beta CDR3 regions were amplified from RNA transcripts. For the first round of RT-PCR on the TCR CDR3, the HTBI primer set was used together with the Qiagen OneStep RT-PCR kit. Libraries were constructed in a second round of multiplex PCR, after which size selection and purification were performed. Sequencing of the libraries was done on an Illumina HiSeq2000 using paired-end 100 bp reads. The paper's processing steps were these. SOAPnuke was used to process the raw data, throwing out any read that contained adapters or uncalled bases, had a mean Phred below 15, or lacked an exact constant-primer or identifier match. High-quality paired reads were merged using COPE v1.2.5, and each unique nucleotide sequence was defined as a clonotype. MiTCR v1.1 was used to align the clonotypes against IMGT TRBV, TRBD and TRBJ reference segments. Only V-J combinations with frequency above 0.0001, covering 99% to 99.2% of repertoires, were analysed. A TCS score was defined as the ratio between F50 (clonal expansion) and ExV (chaos), using BLOSUM62-based TCRdist between CDR3 peptides within each V-J. Welch's t-statistics and random forest reduced fewer than 600 V-J features to roughly 13, which were used in a naive Bayes classifier (R e1071). The public sequencing data were trimmed at Q25 with fastp and processed into clonotypes with MiXCR by TCRdb, which kept only in-frame beta chains. Each entry is one CDR3 protein sequence, shown with its most common DNA and genes. These V and J calls are TCRdb output, not the study's own analysis. Counted in this sample were a few hundred thousand distinct CDR3 sequences; 15% to 18% of them appeared once. Under 7.5% of the sample is in the top ten clones.

Graves' hyperthyroidism was defined as stable when no progression to ophthalmopathy occurred over 18 months of follow-up. Hyperthyroidism patients were newly diagnosed, had a disease duration of under 2 months, and were aged 18 to 65 years. Patients with uncontrolled infections, other autoimmune diseases, pregnancy or lactation were excluded. Diagnoses relied on clinical symptoms, serum thyroxine and TRAb, thyroid ultrasound and orbital computed tomography. PBMCs were separated from under 11 ml of fresh peripheral blood using Ficoll-Paque density gradient centrifugation. Total RNA was extracted with Trizol reagent, and quality was checked on an Agilent 2100 Bioanalyzer.

The receptor comes from a woman aged 25 to 45 with Graves' hyperthyroidism. What was sequenced was blood. The sequence links TRBV9 to TRBJ2-7; 6 matching bases give a weak D call of TRBD2. The nucleotide sequence is given as TGTGCCAGCAGCCCCCAAGCCGGGAGCGAGCAGTACTTC. This is translated as CASSPQAGSEQYF.